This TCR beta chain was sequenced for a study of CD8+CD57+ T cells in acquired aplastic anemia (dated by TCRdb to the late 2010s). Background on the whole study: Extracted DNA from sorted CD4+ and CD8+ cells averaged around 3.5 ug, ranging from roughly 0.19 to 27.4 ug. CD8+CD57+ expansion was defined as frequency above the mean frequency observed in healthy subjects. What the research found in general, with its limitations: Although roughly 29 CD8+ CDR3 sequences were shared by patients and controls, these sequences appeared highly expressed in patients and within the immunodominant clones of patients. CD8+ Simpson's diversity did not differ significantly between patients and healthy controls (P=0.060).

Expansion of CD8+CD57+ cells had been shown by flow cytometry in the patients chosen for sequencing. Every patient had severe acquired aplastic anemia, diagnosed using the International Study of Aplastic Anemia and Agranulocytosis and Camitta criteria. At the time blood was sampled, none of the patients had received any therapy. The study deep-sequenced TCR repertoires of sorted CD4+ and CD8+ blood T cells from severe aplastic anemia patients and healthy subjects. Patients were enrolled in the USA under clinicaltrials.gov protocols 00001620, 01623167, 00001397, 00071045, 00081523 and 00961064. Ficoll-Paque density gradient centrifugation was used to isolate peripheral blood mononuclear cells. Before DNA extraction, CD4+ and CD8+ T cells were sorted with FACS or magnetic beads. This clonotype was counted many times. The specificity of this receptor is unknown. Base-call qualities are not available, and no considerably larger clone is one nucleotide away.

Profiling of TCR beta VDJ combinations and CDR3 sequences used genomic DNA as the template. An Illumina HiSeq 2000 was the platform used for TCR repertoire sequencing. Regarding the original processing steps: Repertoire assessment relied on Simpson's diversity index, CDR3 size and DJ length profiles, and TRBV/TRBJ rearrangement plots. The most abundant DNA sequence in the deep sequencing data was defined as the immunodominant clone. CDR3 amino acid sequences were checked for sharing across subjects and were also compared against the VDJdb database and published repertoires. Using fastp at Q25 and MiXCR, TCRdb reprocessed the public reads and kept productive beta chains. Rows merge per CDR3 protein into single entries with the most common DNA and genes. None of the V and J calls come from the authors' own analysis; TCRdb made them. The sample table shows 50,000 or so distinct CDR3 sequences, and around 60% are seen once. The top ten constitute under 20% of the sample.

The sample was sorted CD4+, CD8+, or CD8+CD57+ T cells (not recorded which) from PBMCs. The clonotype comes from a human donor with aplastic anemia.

The DNA sequence is TGCGCCAGCAGTCCTATAGAGTCCTACGAGCAGTACTTC. It specifies CASSPIESYEQYF. The V gene is TRBV5-1 and the J gene is TRBJ2-7; there is no confident call for the D gene. CDR1 is given as SGHRS and CDR2 as YFSETQ, both from the germline V gene. Relative to germline, V is 5 bases shorter and J is 1 base shorter, with 10 bases between their ends. Spanning cysteine to phenylalanine, the CDR3 consists of 13 amino acids. Solely the CDR3 DNA is kept, with 39 bases framed from the first base.